This T cell receptor beta chain was recorded in a study of cytomegalovirus exposure and HLA in healthy donors. About the study: The same platform as the roughly 630 first-cohort repertoires was used for the 130 or so validation repertoires, a later analysis reported.

On this clone: The target antigen is unknown.

This CDR3 spans 14 amino acids. Germline CDR1 and CDR2: ENHRY and SYGVKD. V shed 4 bases and J 0 bases; nucleotides not matched to a gene: 3. Assay: immunoSEQ multiplex PCR; the TCRdb copy retains only in-frame clones and omits some. In the table there are 100,000 to 150,000 clones, approximately 90% of which are singletons. Findings and caveats of the study: Investigators reported more than 150 TCR beta chains as tied to cytomegalovirus.

Sequencing was carried out using PBMCs. The J gene is TRBJ2-7, the V gene TRBV10-3; 7 bases are a match to TRBD2. The clonotype comes from a woman under 30 in good health and CMV-seronegative. The CDR3 spells CAISGLASSYEQYF. The CDR3 DNA follows: TGTGCCATCAGTGGACTAGCTAGCTCCTACGAGCAGTACTTC.